Sequencing of this TCR beta chain was carried out in a study of identical twins. TCRdb reprocessed the 5' RACE reads via MiXCR and lists one record per CDR3 protein. This table has about 550,000 distinct CDR3 sequences, more than 20% appearing once. All donors comprised healthy Caucasians. From germline, CDR1 is SNHLY and CDR2 FYNNEI. The CDR3 sequence is 17 residues long. Unmatched junction bases numbered 7, after V lost 1 base and J lost 2 bases. These data were also filed under a second study, of yellow fever vaccine responses in identical twins.

The source is a woman aged 18-35 years in good health. Sequenced input: CD4+ T cells sorted from blood. The genes are TRBV2 and TRBJ2-1, with TRBD2 matching over 8 bases. The CDR3 nucleotides read TGTGCCAGCAGTGAAGGCCACGAGCGGGAGCCCTACAATGAGCAGTTCTTC. This gives the protein CASSEGHEREPYNEQFF.